The entry below describes one T cell receptor beta chain. Use of 60 Vbeta and 13 Jbeta primers characterized the PCR. Sequencing used immunoSEQ multiplex PCR; TCRdb keeps in-frame clones, though not all of them. The sample holds 200,000 to 250,000 clones, more than 65% seen once. This entry belongs to a study of cytomegalovirus exposure and HLA in healthy donors. This TCR was sampled from a man aged 18-30 years in good health and CMV-seronegative. Sequenced: PBMCs.

The CDR3 DNA reads as TGTGCCAGCAGCCACGGGGGGGAGCAGTTCTTC. It encodes CASSHGGEQFF. This rearrangement joins TRBV6-1 to TRBJ2-1, with 7 bases identical to TRBD2. The germline gives CDR1 MNHNS, CDR2 SASEGT. The ends lost 6 bases at V and 10 bases at J; junction bases unmatched: 3. CDR3 length: 11 residues.